This TCR beta chain was identified during a study of T cell responses to AZD1222 COVID-19 vaccine. Study background: Pooling of second doses given at about 4 or about 12 weeks was done.

Trimming pared 4 bases from V and 6 bases from J, leaving 10 bases between. Germline CDR1 and CDR2: SGHTA and FQGNSA. This CDR3 is built from 13 residues. Method: immunoSEQ multiplex PCR; TCRdb's copy keeps in-frame clones and lacks some. The repertoire holds 90,000 to 110,000 clones, around 89% seen once, with around 10% in the top ten. Notes on the study in general: With dominance at 160-218 and 743-854, vaccine-associated CD4 TCRs spanned spike. Close to half of all spike-specific TCRs reportedly target regions of the variants that are unmutated. Repertoires were obtained only post-peak T cell response.

This clone was seen once. Its specificity is unknown. The sequence derives from an adult in good health. The rearrangement links TRBV7-2 to TRBJ2-1, with D perhaps TRBD2 (6 bases). Here the sequenced sample was peripheral blood, taken on day 0 of AZD1222 vaccination. The CDR3, as DNA: TGTGCCAGCAGCTCGCGACTAGTCAATGAGCAGTTCTTC. It translates to CASSSRLVNEQFF.